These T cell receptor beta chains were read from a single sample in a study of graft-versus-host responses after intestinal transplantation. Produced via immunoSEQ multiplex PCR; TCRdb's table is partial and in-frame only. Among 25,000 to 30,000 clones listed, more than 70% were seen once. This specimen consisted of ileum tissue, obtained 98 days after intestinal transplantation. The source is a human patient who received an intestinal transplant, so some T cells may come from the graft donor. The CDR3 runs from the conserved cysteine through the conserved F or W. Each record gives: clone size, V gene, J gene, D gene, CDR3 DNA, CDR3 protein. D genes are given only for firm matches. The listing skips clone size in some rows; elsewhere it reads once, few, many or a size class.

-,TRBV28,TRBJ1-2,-,TGTGCCAGCCGACCCAAATTCCAATATGGCTACACCTTC,CASRPKFQYGYTF
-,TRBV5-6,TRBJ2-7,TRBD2,TGTGCCAGCAGCTCCCCACCGGGACTAGTTCTCGAGCAGTACTTC,CASSSPPGLVLEQYF
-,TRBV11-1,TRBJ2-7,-,TGTGCCAGCAGTCAAACAGGGTTCTACGAGCAGTACTTC,CASSQTGFYEQYF
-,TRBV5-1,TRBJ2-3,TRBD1,TGCGCCAGCAGCCGCCAGGGACAGCCAAGCACAGATACGCAGTATTTT,CASSRQGQPSTDTQYF
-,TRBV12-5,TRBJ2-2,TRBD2,TGCGCAAGCGGGGGAAGCACCGGGGAGCTGTTTTTT,CASGGSTGELFF
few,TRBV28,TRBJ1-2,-,TGTGCCAGCAGTTCCCTGGGAGGAGGCTACACCTTC,CASSSLGGGYTF
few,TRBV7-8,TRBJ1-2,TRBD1,TGTGCCAGCAGCTTAGCGCGAGGCAGGGGGAATTATGGCTACACCTTC,CASSLARGRGNYGYTF
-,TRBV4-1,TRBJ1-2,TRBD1,TGCGCCAGCAGCCAAGATCCCGGACAGGGGGCAATTGGCTATGGCTACACCTTC,CASSQDPGQGAIGYGYTF
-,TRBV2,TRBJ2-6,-,TGTGCCAGCAGTGAAGCCCGAGTTGGTTCTGGGGCCAACGTCCTGACTTTC,CASSEARVGSGANVLTF
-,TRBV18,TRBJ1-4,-,TGTGCCAGCTCACCAGGGGTAAATGAAAAACTGTTTTTT,CASSPGVNEKLFF
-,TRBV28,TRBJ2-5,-,TGTGCCAGCACCCCCAGAGGGGCCAGGGAGACCCAGTACTTC,CASTPRGARETQYF
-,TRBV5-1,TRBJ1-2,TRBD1,TGCGCCAGCAGCGACCCGGACAGGATAGCTAACTATGGCTACACCTTC,CASSDPDRIANYGYTF
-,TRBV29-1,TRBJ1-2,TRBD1,TGCAGCGTTGAACAGGGGGACCGATATGGCTACACCTTC,CSVEQGDRYGYTF
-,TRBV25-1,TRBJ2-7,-,TGTGCCAGCAGTGAAAGGGGTCAGCTCTACGAGCAGTACTTC,CASSERGQLYEQYF
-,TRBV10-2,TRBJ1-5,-,TGCGCCATAACGGGCCGGGACAATAGGGTAGAGAGCAATCAGCCCCAGCATTTT,CAITGRDNRVESNQPQHF
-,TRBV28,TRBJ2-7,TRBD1,TGTGCCAGCAGTTTATCAACAGGGGATCCCTACGAGCAGTACTTC,CASSLSTGDPYEQYF
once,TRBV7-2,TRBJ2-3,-,TGTGCCAGCAGCTTAGCGCTGACGGCAGATACGCAGTATTTT,CASSLALTADTQYF
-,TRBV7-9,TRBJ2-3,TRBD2,TGTGCCAGCAGCTTCGGGGGGGCGAAAGATACGCAGTATTTT,CASSFGGAKDTQYF
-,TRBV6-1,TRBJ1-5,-,TGTGCCAGCAGTGAAACTGGGTCGGTTCAGCCCCAGCATTTT,CASSETGSVQPQHF
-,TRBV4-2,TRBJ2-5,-,TGTGCCAGCAGTCCGTCGGGTCTGGAGACCCAGTACTTC,CASSPSGLETQYF
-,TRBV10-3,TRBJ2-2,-,TGTGCCATCAGTAGGCCCGAGTTGACCGGGGAGCTGTTTTTT,CAISRPELTGELFF
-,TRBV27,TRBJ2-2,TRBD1,TGTGCCAGCAGTCTGGGGGGACAGGGTACCGGGGAGCTGTTTTTT,CASSLGGQGTGELFF
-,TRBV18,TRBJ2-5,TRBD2,TGTGCCAGCTCACCAAGCCTAGCGGGGATTAATTGGGAAGAGACCCAGTACTTC,CASSPSLAGINWEETQYF
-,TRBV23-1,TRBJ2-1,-,TGCGCCAGCAGTCAATCTTGTCCGGGGGCAAATGAGCAGTTCTTC,CASSQSCPGANEQFF
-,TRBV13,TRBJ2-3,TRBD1,TGTGCCAGCAGCTTGGGCGGGGACAGGGTGATTCCAGATACGCAGTATTTT,CASSLGGDRVIPDTQYF
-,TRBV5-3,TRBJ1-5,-,TGTGCCAGAAGCTTGGCGGGTGGGAGCCGCAATCAGCCCCAGCATTTT,CARSLAGGSRNQPQHF
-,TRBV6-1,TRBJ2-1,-,TGTGCCAGCAGTGAAGCGGGGGGGCCGTACAATGAGCAGTTCTTC,CASSEAGGPYNEQFF
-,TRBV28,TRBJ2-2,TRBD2,TGTGCCACTTCCTCCGGGACTAGGTTAACTGGGGAGCTGTTTTTT,CATSSGTRLTGELFF
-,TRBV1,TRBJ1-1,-,TGCACCAGCAGCCAAACAGACGACCCGATGGCTGAAGCTTTCTTT,CTSSQTDDPMAEAFF